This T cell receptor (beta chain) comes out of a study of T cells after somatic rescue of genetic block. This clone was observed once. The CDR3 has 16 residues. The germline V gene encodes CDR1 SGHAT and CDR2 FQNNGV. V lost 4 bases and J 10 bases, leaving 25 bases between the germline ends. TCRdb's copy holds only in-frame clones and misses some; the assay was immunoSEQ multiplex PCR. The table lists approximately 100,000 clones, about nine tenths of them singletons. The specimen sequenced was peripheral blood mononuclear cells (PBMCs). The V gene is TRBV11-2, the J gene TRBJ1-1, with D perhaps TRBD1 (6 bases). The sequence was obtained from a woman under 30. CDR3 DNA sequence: TGTGCCAGCAGCTCCTTCCCACCTACCGGGACAACGGGAGCTTTCTTT. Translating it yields CASSSFPPTGTTGAFF.